The entry below describes one TCR beta chain. Its antigen is not identified. In the original processing: The number of TCRs in each sample had a median of 95,638 and spanned roughly 20,000 to 750,000. TCRdb re-derived calls from the 5' RACE reads in MiXCR, one entry per CDR3 protein. TCRdb, not the original authors, processed these V and J calls. The sample includes some 78,000 distinct CDR3 sequences, 7% to 8% of them seen just once. The V and J ends lost 2 bases and 8 bases respectively, with 12 bases between them. Germline values: CDR1 MNHEY, CDR2 SVGEGT. The CDR3 loop spans 13 amino acids. The sample is drawn from a study of human T cells and chemical hapten exposure. General study results and limits: There was no change with DPC sensitization in TCRs above 1 in 1000 frequency.

Total RNA was extracted from unfractionated whole blood. V gene TRBV6-2 or TRBV6-3 combines with J gene TRBJ1-2; D unclear. The TCR was taken from a male donor in good health. The CDR3 nucleotides read TGTGCCAGCAGTTACGAGGCAGTACGAGGCTACACCTTC. Amino acids: CASSYEAVRGYTF.